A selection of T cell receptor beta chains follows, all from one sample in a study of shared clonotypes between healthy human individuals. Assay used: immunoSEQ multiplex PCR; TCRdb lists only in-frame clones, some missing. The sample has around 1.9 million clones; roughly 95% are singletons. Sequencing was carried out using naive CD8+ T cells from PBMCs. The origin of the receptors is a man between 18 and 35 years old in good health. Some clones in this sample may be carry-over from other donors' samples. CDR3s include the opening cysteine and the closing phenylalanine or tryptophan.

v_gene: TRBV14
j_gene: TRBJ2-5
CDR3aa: CASSQVRGRETQYF

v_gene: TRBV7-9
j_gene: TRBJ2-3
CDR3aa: CASSLVPSGRSTDTQYF

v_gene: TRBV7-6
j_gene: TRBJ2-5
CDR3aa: CASSHWDSGAQETQYF

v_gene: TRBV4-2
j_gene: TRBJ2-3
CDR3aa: CASSQDPTGGETDTQYF

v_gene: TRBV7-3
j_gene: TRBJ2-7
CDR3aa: CASGPPWSGYEQYF

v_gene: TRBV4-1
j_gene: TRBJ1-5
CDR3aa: CASSQDLMGGGNQPQHF

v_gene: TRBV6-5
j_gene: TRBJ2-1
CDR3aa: CASRIAGRSYNEQFF

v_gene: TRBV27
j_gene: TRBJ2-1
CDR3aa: CASSLGGGLKGWNEQFF

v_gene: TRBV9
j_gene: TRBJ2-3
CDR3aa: CASSVESKGGLAVPDTQYF

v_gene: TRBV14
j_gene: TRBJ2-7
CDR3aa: CASSQVDGRAYEQYF

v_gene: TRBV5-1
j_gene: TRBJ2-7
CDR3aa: CASSSPRSPGQYF

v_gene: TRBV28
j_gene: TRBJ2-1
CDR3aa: CASSLSGSSYNEQFF

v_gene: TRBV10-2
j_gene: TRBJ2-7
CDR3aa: CASSEHEQYF

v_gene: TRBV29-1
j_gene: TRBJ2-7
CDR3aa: CSYRLLGYEQYF

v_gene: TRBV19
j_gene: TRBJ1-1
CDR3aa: CASMGGTEAFF

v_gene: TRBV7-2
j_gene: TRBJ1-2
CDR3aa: CASSLGWTGTGGYTF

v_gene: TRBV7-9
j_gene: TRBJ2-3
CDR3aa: CASSYEKDTQYF

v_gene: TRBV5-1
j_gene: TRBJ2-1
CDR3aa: CASSLDLVGLSYNEQFF

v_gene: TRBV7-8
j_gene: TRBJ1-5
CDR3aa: CASSSGDLYRTISNQPQHF

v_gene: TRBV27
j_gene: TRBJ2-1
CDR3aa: CASSRLAGLNEQFF